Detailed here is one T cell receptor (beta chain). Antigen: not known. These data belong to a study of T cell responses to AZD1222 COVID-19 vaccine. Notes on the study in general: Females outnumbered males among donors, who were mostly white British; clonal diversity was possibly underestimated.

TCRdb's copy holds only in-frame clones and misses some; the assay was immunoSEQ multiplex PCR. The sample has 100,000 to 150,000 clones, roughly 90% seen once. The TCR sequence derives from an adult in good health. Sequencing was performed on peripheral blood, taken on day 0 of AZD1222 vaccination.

The DNA for the CDR3 is TGCAGCGTTGCCAGGGAGGCCTACGAGCAGTACTTC. Translated, it gives CSVAREAYEQYF. This rearrangement joins TRBV29-1 to TRBJ2-7, with D possibly TRBD2 on 6 matching bases. Germline V gene lookup returns CDR1 SQVTM and CDR2 ANQGSEA. This CDR3 contains 12 residues. The V gene lost 4 bases and the J gene lost 2 bases, with 9 bases spanning the gap.